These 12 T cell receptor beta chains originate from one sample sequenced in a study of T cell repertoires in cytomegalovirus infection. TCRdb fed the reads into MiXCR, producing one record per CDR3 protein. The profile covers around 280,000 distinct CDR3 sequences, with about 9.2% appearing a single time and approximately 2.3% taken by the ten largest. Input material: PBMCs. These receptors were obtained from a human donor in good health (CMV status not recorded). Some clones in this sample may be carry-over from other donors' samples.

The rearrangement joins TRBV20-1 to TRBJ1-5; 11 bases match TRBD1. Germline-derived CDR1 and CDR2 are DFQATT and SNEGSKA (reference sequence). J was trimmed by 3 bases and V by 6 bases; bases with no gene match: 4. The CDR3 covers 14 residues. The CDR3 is CSARDRGNNQPQHF. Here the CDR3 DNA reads TGCAGTGCAAGGGACAGGGGGAACAATCAGCCCCAGCATTTT.

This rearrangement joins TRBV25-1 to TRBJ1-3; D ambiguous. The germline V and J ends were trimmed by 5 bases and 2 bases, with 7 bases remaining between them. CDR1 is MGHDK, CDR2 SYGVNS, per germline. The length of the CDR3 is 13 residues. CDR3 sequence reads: CASSRQPGNTIYF. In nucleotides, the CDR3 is TGTGCCAGCAGTCGGCAACCTGGAAACACCATATATTTT.

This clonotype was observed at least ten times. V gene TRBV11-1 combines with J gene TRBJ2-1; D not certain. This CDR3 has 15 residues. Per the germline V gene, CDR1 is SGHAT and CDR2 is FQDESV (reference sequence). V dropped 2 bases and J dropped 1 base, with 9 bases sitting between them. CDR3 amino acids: CASSLIGSSYNEQFF. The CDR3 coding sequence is TGTGCCAGCAGCTTAATTGGGTCTTCCTACAATGAGCAGTTCTTC. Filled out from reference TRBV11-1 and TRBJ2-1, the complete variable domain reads EAEVAQSPRYKITEKSQAVAFWCDPISGHATLYWYRQILGQGPELLVQFQDESVVDDSQLPKDRFSAERLKGVDSTLKIQPAELGDSAMYLCASSLIGSSYNEQFFGPGTRLTVL.

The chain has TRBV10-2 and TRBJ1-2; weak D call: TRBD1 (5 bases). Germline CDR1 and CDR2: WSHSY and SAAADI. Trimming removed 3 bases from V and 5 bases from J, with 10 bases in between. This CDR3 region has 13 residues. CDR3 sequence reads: CASSDRGQYGYTF. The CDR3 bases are TGCGCCAGCAGTGATCGGGGCCAGTATGGCTACACCTTC.

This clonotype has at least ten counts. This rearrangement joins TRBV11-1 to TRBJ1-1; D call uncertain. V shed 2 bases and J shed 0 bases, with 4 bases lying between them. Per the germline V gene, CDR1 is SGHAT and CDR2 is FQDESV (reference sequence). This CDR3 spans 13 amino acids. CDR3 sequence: CASSLSLNTEAFF. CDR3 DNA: TGTGCCAGCAGCTTATCCTTGAACACTGAAGCTTTCTTT. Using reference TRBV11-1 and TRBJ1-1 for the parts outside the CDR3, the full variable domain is EAEVAQSPRYKITEKSQAVAFWCDPISGHATLYWYRQILGQGPELLVQFQDESVVDDSQLPKDRFSAERLKGVDSTLKIQPAELGDSAMYLCASSLSLNTEAFFGQGTRLTVV.

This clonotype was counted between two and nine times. The CDR3 nucleotides read TGTGCCAGCAGCCCCGGGACTAGCGGGGGGCAGTTCTTC. This codes for CASSPGTSGGQFF. V usage is TRBV6-5 and J usage is TRBJ2-1; 14 positions match TRBD2. The CDR3 covers 13 residues. The germline V gene has CDR1 MNHEY and CDR2 SVGAGI. V lost 6 bases, J lost 12 bases, and 4 bases stayed unmatched.

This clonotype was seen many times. The CDR3 nucleotides read TGCAGTGCTAGACCTCCCAGGGGGTCGGTAAGCAATCAGCCCCAGCATTTT. Translated, it gives CSARPPRGSVSNQPQHF. The genes are TRBV20-1 and TRBJ1-5; 7 positions match TRBD1. V lost 2 bases, J lost 1 base, and 11 bases stayed unmatched. Germline lookup yields CDR1 DFQATT and CDR2 SNEGSKA (reference sequence). The CDR3 spans 17 residues.

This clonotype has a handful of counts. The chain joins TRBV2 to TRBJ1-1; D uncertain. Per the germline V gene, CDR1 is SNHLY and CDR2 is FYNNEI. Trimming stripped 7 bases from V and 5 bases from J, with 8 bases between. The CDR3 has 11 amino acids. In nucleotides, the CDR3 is TGTGCCAGCAAAAAGGCAACTGAAGCTTTCTTT. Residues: CASKKATEAFF.

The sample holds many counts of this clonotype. CDR3 nucleotides: TGTGCCAGCAGCCCCGACAGGGTTTATGGCTACACCTTC. Translation gives CASSPDRVYGYTF. The chain recombines TRBV12-3 or TRBV12-4 with TRBJ1-2, with 7 positions matching TRBD1. The CDR3 totals 13 residues. Trimming cost V 6 bases and J 5 bases; bases outside gene matches: 6.

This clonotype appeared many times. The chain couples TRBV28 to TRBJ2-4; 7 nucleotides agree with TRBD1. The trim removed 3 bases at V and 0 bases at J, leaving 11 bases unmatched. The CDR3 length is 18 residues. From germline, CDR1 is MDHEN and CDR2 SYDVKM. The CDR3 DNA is TGTGCCAGCAGTTTGGGACAGATCAACCTCCTAGCCAAAAACATTCAGTACTTC. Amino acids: CASSLGQINLLAKNIQYF. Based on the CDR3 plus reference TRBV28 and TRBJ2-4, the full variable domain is DVKVTQSSRYLVKRTGEKVFLECVQDMDHENMFWYRQDPGLGLRLIYFSYDVKMKEKGDIPEGYSVSREKKERFSLILESASTNQTSMYLCASSLGQINLLAKNIQYFGAGTRLSVL.

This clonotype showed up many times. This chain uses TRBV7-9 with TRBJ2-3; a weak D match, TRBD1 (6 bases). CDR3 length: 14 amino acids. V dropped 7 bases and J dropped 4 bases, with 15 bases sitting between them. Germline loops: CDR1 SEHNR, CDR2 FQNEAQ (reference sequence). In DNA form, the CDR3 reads TGTGCCAGCATCGGACAGTATAGGTCAGATACGCAGTATTTT. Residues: CASIGQYRSDTQYF. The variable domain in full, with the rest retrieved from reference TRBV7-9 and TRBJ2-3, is DTGVSQNPRHKITKRGQNVTFRCDPISEHNRLYWYRQTLGQGPEFLTYFQNEAQLEKSRLLSDRFSAERPKGSFSTLEIQRTEQGDSAMYLCASIGQYRSDTQYFGPGTRLTVL.

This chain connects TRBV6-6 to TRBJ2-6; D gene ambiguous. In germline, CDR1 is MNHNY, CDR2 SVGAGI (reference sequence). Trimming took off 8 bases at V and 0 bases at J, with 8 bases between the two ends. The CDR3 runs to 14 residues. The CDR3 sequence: CASFPSSGANVLTF. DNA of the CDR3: TGTGCCAGCTTCCCCAGCTCTGGGGCCAACGTCCTGACTTTC.